This entry concerns a single T cell receptor beta chain. Antigen: not known. CDR3 length: 16 residues. Trimming removed 3 bases from V and 5 bases from J, with 17 bases in between. Germline V gives CDR1 DFQATT, CDR2 SNEGSKA (reference sequence). The source of the sample is a study of T cells after yellow fever vaccination. 5'RACE template switching generated TCR cDNA, adding a universal primer site and UMIs. TCRdb analysed the 5' RACE reads with MiXCR anew, one entry per CDR3 protein. The table records 150,000 to 200,000 distinct CDR3 sequences, around 8.5% of them present only once. Study observations and caveats: The CD4 compartment and the CD8 compartment contained a small share of clonotypes in common.

This sequence joins TRBV20-1 and TRBJ1-6; D might be TRBD1 (5 bases). The source is a man between 18 and 35 years old who received the YFV17D yellow fever vaccine. The material sequenced was CD8+ T cells sorted from PBMCs, taken 45 days after the yellow fever booster vaccination. CDR3 coding DNA: TGCAGTGCTAGGGCGGCACAAGACAGAGATAATTCACCCCTCCACTTT. Protein product: CSARAAQDRDNSPLHF.